This T cell receptor (beta chain) was identified in a study of T cells in Graves' hyperthyroidism and ophthalmopathy. There were TCR beta CDR3 regions amplified from RNA transcripts. In the first-round RT-PCR of the TCR CDR3, the HTBI primer set was used. Each CDR3 protein gets one entry after TCRdb re-called the multiplex PCR reads with MiXCR. This table holds about 400,000 distinct CDR3 sequences, around 16% found once. No progression to ophthalmopathy during 18 months of follow-up defined stable disease. This TCR came from a woman aged 18 to 35 with Graves' hyperthyroidism. Material for sequencing was blood.

The CDR3 region is CASRPGQGRSGGDTEAFF. The CDR3 DNA reads TGTGCCAGCCGTCCGGGACAGGGGCGCTCGGGGGGAGACACTGAAGCTTTCTTT. The chain is built from TRBV2 and TRBJ1-1; 10 bases line up with TRBD1. The length of the CDR3 is 18 residues. J gave up 3 bases and V 8 bases, and 18 bases lay outside the gene matches. Germline loops: CDR1 SNHLY, CDR2 FYNNEI.